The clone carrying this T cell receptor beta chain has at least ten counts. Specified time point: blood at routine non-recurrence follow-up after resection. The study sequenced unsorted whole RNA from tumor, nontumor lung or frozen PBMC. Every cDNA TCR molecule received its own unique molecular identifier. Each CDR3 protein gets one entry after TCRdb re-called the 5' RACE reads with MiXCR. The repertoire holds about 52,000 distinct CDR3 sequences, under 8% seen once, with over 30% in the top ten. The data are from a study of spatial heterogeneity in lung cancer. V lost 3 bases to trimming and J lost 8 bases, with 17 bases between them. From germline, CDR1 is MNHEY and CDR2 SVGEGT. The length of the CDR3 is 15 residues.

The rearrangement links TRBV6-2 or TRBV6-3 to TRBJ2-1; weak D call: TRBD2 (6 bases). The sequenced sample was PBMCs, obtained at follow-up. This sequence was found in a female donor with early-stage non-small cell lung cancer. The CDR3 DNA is TGTGCCAGCAGTTATCTAGGGCGGGGTCGGGATGAGCAGTTCTTC. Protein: CASSYLGRGRDEQFF.